The 16 T cell receptor beta chains in this list originate from one sample, sequenced in a study of blood T cell repertoires in COVID-19. Sequenced by immunoSEQ multiplex PCR; TCRdb stores in-frame clones only, minus some. The profile shows 100,000 or so clones, roughly 89% of them singletons. Sequenced: peripheral blood. These receptors originate from a man in his sixties or seventies with active or convalescent COVID-19.

The count of this clone is one. The V and J genes are TRBV2 and TRBJ2-2; 7 bases fit TRBD1. Trimming at V came to 6 bases and at J to 4 bases, leaving 11 bases not matched to a gene. Germline V lookup: CDR1 SNHLY, CDR2 FYNNEI. The CDR3 length is 16 residues. The CDR3 DNA is TGTGCCAGCAGCGAGCTGGGACAGCGGAGCACCGGGGAGCTGTTTTTT. It encodes CASSELGQRSTGELFF.

The chain links TRBV5-1 to TRBJ2-1; 8 bases fit TRBD1. Losses at the gene ends were 4 bases for V and 9 bases for J; bases not matched to a gene: 9. Germline-derived CDR1 and CDR2 are SGHRS and YFSETQ. The CDR3 contains 14 residues. The CDR3: CASSTRTGRGEQFF. The CDR3 nucleotides read TGCGCCAGCAGCACCCGGACAGGGCGGGGTGAGCAGTTCTTC. The full variable domain, rest sourced from reference TRBV5-1 and TRBJ2-1, is KAGVTQTPRYLIKTRGQQVTLSCSPISGHRSVSWYQQTPGQGLQFLFEYFSETQRNKGNFPGRFSGRQFSNSRSEMNVSTLELGDSALYLCASSTRTGRGEQFFGPGTRLTVL.

The V call is TRBV5-8, the J call TRBJ2-1; D gene uncertain. V shed 3 bases and J shed 2 bases, with 15 bases lying between them. The germline gives CDR1 SGHTS, CDR2 YDEGEE. CDR3 length equals 16 residues. The CDR3 reads CASSWAAGETYNEQFF. The CDR3 coding sequence is TGTGCCAGCAGCTGGGCTGCAGGCGAAACCTACAATGAGCAGTTCTTC.

The V and J genes are TRBV19 and TRBJ1-2, with D possibly being TRBD1 (6 bases). Between the trimmed V and J ends, which lost 3 bases and 3 bases, there was a span of 14 bases. The CDR3 has 15 amino acids. Germline V gene sequence: CDR1 LNHDA, CDR2 SQIVND (reference sequence). The CDR3 bases are TGTGCCAGTAGTATGGGTGGGGGCCTATACTATGGCTACACCTTC. Its protein product is CASSMGGGLYYGYTF.

This clone was recorded only once. V is TRBV29-1 and J is TRBJ1-1; 10 bases match TRBD1. The CDR3 is 11 residues long. Germline CDR1 and CDR2: SQVTM and ANQGSEA. Trimming took 6 bases from V and 6 from J; bases not matched to a gene: 1. The CDR3 DNA is TGCAGCGTAGGGACAGGGGCTGAAGCTTTCTTT. Protein product: CSVGTGAEAFF. The full variable domain, completed using reference TRBV29-1 and TRBJ1-1, is SAVISQKPSRDICQRGTSLTIQCQVDSQVTMMFWYRQQPGQSLTLIATANQGSEATYESGFVIDKFPISRPNLTFSTLTVSNMSPEDSSIYLCSVGTGAEAFFGQGTRLTVV.

The chain employs TRBV5-1 and TRBJ1-4; 10 nucleotides align to TRBD1. The CDR3 covers 17 residues. The germline CDR1 and CDR2 sequences are SGHRS and YFSETQ. V gave up 0 bases and J gave up 8 bases; unmatched junction bases: 10. CDR3 sequence reads: CASSLGQGASLGEKLFF. The DNA of the CDR3 is TGCGCCAGCAGCTTGGGACAGGGGGCATCCTTAGGAGAAAAACTGTTTTTT.

The genes are TRBV7-9 and TRBJ2-3, with D uncertain. This CDR3 has 13 residues. V was pared by 5 bases and J by 2 bases, with 8 bases between. From germline, CDR1 is SEHNR and CDR2 FQNEAQ (reference sequence). The CDR3 DNA reads as TGTGCCAGCAGCCGCGATCCCACAGATACGCAGTATTTT. Its translation is CASSRDPTDTQYF.

The sample holds a few counts of this clone. The chain combines TRBV2 with TRBJ1-5, with 8 bases fitting TRBD1. Germline CDR1 and CDR2: SNHLY and FYNNEI. Trimming cost V 7 bases and J 3 bases; bases outside gene matches: 8. This CDR3 is built from 15 residues. CDR3 nucleotide sequence: TGTGCCAGCACCCGGACAGGGCAAATCAATCAGCCCCAGCATTTT. Its translation is CASTRTGQINQPQHF.

This chain uses TRBV5-6 with TRBJ2-5, with 8 bases lining up with TRBD1. Trimming at V came to 4 bases and at J to 5 bases, leaving 16 bases not matched to a gene. This CDR3 has 17 amino acids. CDR1 and CDR2 from the germline V gene are SGHDT and YYEEEE. For the CDR3, the DNA is TGTGCCAGCAGCCAACCACCAGGACGACAGGGGTTGGAGACCCAGTACTTC. Its protein is CASSQPPGRQGLETQYF. Combining the CDR3 with reference TRBV5-6 and TRBJ2-5 gives the whole variable domain DAGVTQSPTHLIKTRGQQVTLRCSPKSGHDTVSWYQQALGQGPQFIFQYYEEEERQRGNFPDRFSGHQFPNYSSELNVNALLLGDSALYLCASSQPPGRQGLETQYFGPGTRLLVL.

This clone was recorded only once. The CDR3 region has the DNA TGTGCCAGCCGTTATACAGGGGCCCAGGGGTCCTACGAGCAGTACTTC. Translated, it gives CASRYTGAQGSYEQYF. The chain combines TRBV4-2 with TRBJ2-7; TRBD1 matches 7 bases. The CDR3 consists of 16 residues. The germline V gene has CDR1 LGHNA and CDR2 YNFKEQ. V lost 8 bases and J lost 1; bases outside the gene matches: 14.

V and J are TRBV18 and TRBJ1-6, with a weak D call TRBD1 (5 bases). Trimming took off 3 bases at V and 11 bases at J, with 20 bases between the two ends. The length of the CDR3 is 16 residues. CDR1 and CDR2 from the germline V gene are KGHSH and LQKENI. CDR3 protein: CASSPQPGTGTPPLHF. CDR3 in DNA: TGTGCCAGCTCACCTCAGCCTGGGACGGGGACTCCACCCCTCCACTTT. Full variable domain (rest looked up from reference TRBV18 and TRBJ1-6): NAGVMQNPRHLVRRRGQEARLRCSPMKGHSHVYWYRQLPEEGLKFMVYLQKENIIDESGMPKERFSAEFPKEGPSILRIQQVVRGDSAAYFCASSPQPGTGTPPLHFGNGTRLTVT.

V is TRBV7-2 and J is TRBJ1-6; maybe TRBD1 (5 bases). CDR1 and CDR2 (germline): SGHTA, FQGNSA. The CDR3 is 14 amino acids. Between the trimmed V and J ends, which lost 5 bases and 9 bases, there was a span of 14 bases. CDR3 sequence: CASSPVARVSPLHF. The CDR3, as DNA: TGTGCCAGCAGCCCCGTCGCCAGGGTTTCACCCCTCCACTTT. The variable domain in full, with the rest retrieved from reference TRBV7-2 and TRBJ1-6, is GAGVSQSPSNKVTEKGKDVELRCDPISGHTALYWYRQSLGQGLEFLIYFQGNSAPDKSGLPSDRFSAERTGGSVSTLTIQRTQQEDSAVYLCASSPVARVSPLHFGNGTRLTVT.

This chain connects TRBV4-2 to TRBJ2-7; 7 bases match TRBD1. Trimming took 1 base from V and 4 from J; bases not matched to a gene: 10. The CDR3 sequence is 16 residues long. Germline CDR1 is LGHNA and CDR2 is YNFKEQ. Here the CDR3 DNA reads TGTGCCAGCAGCCAAGGCCGACAGGGTTGGGGGTACGAGCAGTACTTC. This codes for CASSQGRQGWGYEQYF.

Only one count was recorded for this clone. The chain is built from TRBV5-1 and TRBJ2-1, with a possible D match to TRBD2 (6 bases). CDR3 length equals 16 residues. Trimming took 6 bases from V and 0 from J, leaving 16 bases between them. Germline V gene data show CDR1 as SGHRS and CDR2 as YFSETQ. The CDR3 region has the DNA TGCGCCAGCAATAAGCGGGCGGGCTACTCCTACAATGAGCAGTTCTTC. This translates into CASNKRAGYSYNEQFF.

This clone came up a few times. J is TRBJ1-2 and V is TRBV5-6; D gene ambiguous. Germline assignment: CDR1 SGHDT and CDR2 YYEEEE. CDR3 length: 15 amino acids. With 2 bases removed from V and 4 bases from J, the gap between germline ends came to 15 bases. The CDR3 DNA reads as TGTGCCAGCAGCTTAGGTTTTTCGGGAGTCTATGGCTACACCTTC. Translation gives CASSLGFSGVYGYTF.

In its sample, this clone was seen once. CDR3 sequence: CASSVLRTGGGETQYF. Here the CDR3 DNA reads TGTGCCAGCAGTGTCCTCCGGACAGGGGGTGGGGAGACCCAGTACTTC. This chain uses TRBV2 with TRBJ2-5, with TRBD1 identical over 10 bases. The CDR3 runs to 16 residues. J lost 5 bases, V lost 4 bases, and 10 bases had no gene match. Germline V lookup: CDR1 SNHLY, CDR2 FYNNEI.